This section outlines one T cell receptor beta chain sequence together with its context. Method: immunoSEQ multiplex PCR; TCRdb's copy keeps in-frame clones and lacks some. This table has more than 65,000 clones, about nine tenths appearing once. The data originate from a study of technical replicates of blood from a few donors. J lost 2 bases, V lost 5 bases, and 8 bases had no gene match. The CDR3 consists of 16 residues. CDR1 SGHVS and CDR2 FNYEAQ come from the germline V gene. This chain connects TRBV7-6 to TRBJ2-5, with 10 bases aligning to TRBD2. Sequencing used T cells isolated from PBMCs. The TCR originated in a human donor in good health. For the CDR3, the DNA is TGTGCCAGCAGCAAAACTAGCGGGACCATACAAGAGACCCAGTACTTC. Translated: CASSKTSGTIQETQYF.